The clone carrying this T cell receptor (beta chain) was found many times. Its antigen is undetermined. The CDR3 loop spans 12 amino acids. V shed 4 bases and J shed 4 bases, with 7 bases lying between them. In germline, CDR1 is LNHNV, CDR2 YYDKDF (reference sequence). This specimen comes from a study of T cells after yellow fever vaccination. For TCR, cDNA came from 5'RACE template switching, which added a universal primer site and UMIs. TCRdb analysed the 5' RACE reads with MiXCR anew, one entry per CDR3 protein. Here the sample spans approximately 150,000 distinct CDR3 sequences, over 7% being singletons. Whole-study results and caveats: The booster response re-showed most primary clones: around 96% CD4, about 89% CD8.

The V and J genes are TRBV15 and TRBJ2-5, with no clear D. Sequenced here: CD4+ T cells sorted from PBMCs, sampled 5 days after the yellow fever booster vaccination. The receptor's source is a man aged 30 to 39 who received the YFV17D yellow fever vaccine. CDR3 sequence reads: CATSMGIETQYF. CDR3 bases: TGTGCCACCAGCATGGGGATAGAGACCCAGTACTTC.